The TCR beta chain under discussion was sequenced for a study of CD8 T cells in ankylosing spondylitis. Broader study findings: Ankylosing spondylitis blood appeared to carry a characteristic TCR beta motif of roughly 8 highly homologous variants.

TCRdb fed the 5' RACE reads into MiXCR, producing one record per CDR3 protein. The sample carries around 490,000 distinct CDR3 sequences, less than 6% recorded once. This clonotype was seen at least ten times. Its antigen remains unknown. This TCR derives from a male donor with ankylosing spondylitis. The material sequenced was blood, either unsorted or a sorted T cell fraction (not recorded which).

The CDR3 bases are TGCGCCAGCAGCTCGGCCCGGGACAGGGGAAACTACGAGCAGTACTTC. Translated: CASSSARDRGNYEQYF. This chain uses TRBV5-1 with TRBJ2-7; 10 bases are a match to TRBD1. V shed 3 bases, J shed 3 bases, and the junction held 9 bases outside the gene matches. There are 16 residues in the CDR3. CDR1 is SGHRS and CDR2 is YFSETQ in the germline V gene.